This T cell receptor (beta chain) was observed in a study of PD-1 blockade in classical Hodgkin lymphoma. The CDR3 extends over 15 amino acids. V lost 8 bases, J lost 4 bases, and 13 bases stayed unmatched. CDR1 is MNHNS, CDR2 SASEGT, per germline. Time point indicated: cycle 4 day 1 (C4D1), after six to seven weeks of nivolumab. With no exception, relapse followed autologous stem cell transplantation in all patients, and brentuximab vedotin exposure varied. TCRdb's copy holds only in-frame clones and misses some; the assay was immunoSEQ multiplex PCR. The sample records roughly 19,000 clones, around 80% being singletons.

Specimen: peripheral blood mononuclear cells (PBMCs), collected before the fourth cycle of nivolumab. This receptor was taken from a human donor with classical Hodgkin lymphoma. The chain joins TRBV6-1 to TRBJ2-7; 8 positions match TRBD2. The DNA of the CDR3 is TGTGCCAGCCCGGGGGGGGTACAGGTGGATTACGAGCAGTACGTC. Its protein is CASPGGVQVDYEQYV.